This section outlines one T cell receptor beta chain sequence together with its context. In this sample, this clonotype turned up a few times. Its antigen is still unknown. Base quality data are lacking; no much larger clone is found one base away. Reading the germline V gene gives CDR1 SQVTM and CDR2 ANQGSEA. The CDR3, from cysteine to phenylalanine, totals 14 residues. Just the 42-base CDR3 DNA is kept, in frame starting at base 1. A distance of 10 bases separates the germline ends of V and J, which lose 3 bases and 1 base respectively. This entry comes from a study of naive and memory T cell subsets (dated by TCRdb to 2016 to 2017). A note on the overall study: The study applied an open-source, UMI-based TCR alpha and beta sequencing pipeline to sorted naive and memory peripheral blood T cell subsets. The functional CMV T cell responses agreed completely with IgG serology results. RNA was DNase-treated and reverse transcribed with TCR constant-region primers, mostly using SuperScript III. The full study reports these points: The repertoire findings for the naive and memory subsets could not be validated against a ground truth because none was available. A power law was followed by TCR abundance, with an exponent that differed between naive and memory subsets but was consistent across the three individuals. A few larger clonotypes were found in naive repertoires, especially CD8, and these larger clonotypes were possibly memory cells re-expressing CD45RA. RNA-based TCR counts may be affected by expression changes linked to T cell activation and differentiation. After error correction, only a single occurrence was seen for over 95% of naive TCR sequences, so much steeper abundance distributions were produced than in memory subsets. Each clonotype was defined as a single alpha or beta chain sequence rather than as a paired alpha/beta receptor. In both CD4 and CD8 cells, going from naive through CM, EM and EMRA, the Gini index went up while Shannon and inverse Simpson diversity went down.

TCR alpha and beta chain libraries were amplified separately from the second PCR step onward. The CMV status of each donor was determined by measuring IFNgamma production from CD4+ T cells after fresh PBMCs had been stimulated overnight with CMV viral lysate. CD4 T cells were positively selected using Miltenyi beads, after which CD8 T cells were positively selected from the CD4-negative fraction. After staining for CD3, CD4, CD8, CD45RA, CD27 and a live/dead dye, cells were sorted on a BD Aria II into four subsets based on CD45RA and CD27. Blood came from a few healthy volunteers, each fractionated into CD4 and CD8 T cells and then into four differentiation subsets. Approximately 0.13 L of peripheral blood was drawn per donor, and PBMC were isolated by Ficoll-Paque PLUS density-gradient centrifugation. The sorted cells were lysed in RLT buffer, after which RNA was extracted using a Qiagen RNeasy kit and kept at -80 degrees C.

The library came from UMI-ligation and nested PCR. The beta constant-region primer was an equimolar mix of two oligonucleotides covering both TRBC1 and TRBC2. The ligated cDNA went through four rounds of PCR with nested alpha and beta constant-region primers together with the SP2 primer. A single-stranded oligonucleotide containing the SP2 primer and a 12-nucleotide UMI was joined to the 3' end of the cDNA by T4 RNA ligase 1. The ligation reaction was incubated at 16°C for roughly 18-24 hours. To avoid over-amplification, PCR2 was usually performed as a SYBR Green qPCR and halted once a predetermined threshold was reached. Apart from the first purification, every purification step used Agencourt AMPure XP magnetic beads. Libraries were quantified by Qubit and checked on a TapeStation, where a main peak was expected near 650 bp. Pooled libraries were sequenced on an Illumina MiSeq with v2 2x251 paired-end kits, typically giving roughly 0.85-2.2 million reads per sample. Each sample's library went into the pool at roughly 4 nM, and roughly 4.5-8% PhiX was added to help with cluster recognition. Processing in the source paper ran as follows. V and J genes were assigned to Demultiplexor-processed FASTQ reads by Decombinator through tag matching, with a single base-pair mismatch being allowed. By using UMIs, Collapsinator corrected both sequencing errors and the frequency errors caused by PCR heterogeneity. CDR3Translator translated TCRs and extracted CDR3s from the conserved cysteine to the FGXG phenylalanine, flagging non-productive sequences. Repertoires were subsampled to equal numbers of UMI-defined TCRs before Gini, Shannon entropy and inverse Simpson indices were calculated. Clonotype abundance distributions were fitted to a power law by maximum likelihood within the linear range. On one naive CD8 sample, the pipeline and MIGEC gave similar UMI counts, unique TCR numbers and clonal distributions. In one analysis, naive TCRs also found in any memory subset of the same donor were removed from the naive repertoire. A set of several thousand CMV-associated CDR3 sequences, compiled from VDJdb and a published dataset, was used to search the repertoires. The public reads were quality trimmed at Q25 with fastp and then assembled into clones with MiXCR by TCRdb, keeping productive beta chains. A single entry per CDR3 protein holds the most common genes and DNA from its merged rows. The V and J calls were not made by the authors but by TCRdb's processing. The sample includes 130,000 to 150,000 distinct CDR3 sequences, with under 25% observed a single time. About 0.11% of the sample lies in the top ten.

This clonotype originated in a human donor in good health. Sequenced input: naive CD4+ T cells from blood. Read against the paper, the sample's cell subset or site label means: naive T cells, CD45RA high CD27+. The rearranged chain carries TRBV29-1 and TRBJ2-1, with a tentative D gene TRBD2 over 6 matching bases. The CDR3 protein is CSVDRLVSYNEQFF. At the DNA level, the sequence is TGCAGCGTTGATCGACTAGTATCCTACAATGAGCAGTTCTTC.